A single sample gave rise to the 29 T cell receptor beta chains below, sequenced in a study of blood T cell repertoires in COVID-19. Method: immunoSEQ multiplex PCR; TCRdb's copy keeps in-frame clones and lacks some. The data hold approximately 270,000 clones, with 75% to 90% observed a single time. The sample was peripheral blood. The receptors were sampled from a middle-aged man with acute or convalescent COVID-19.

This clone has just one count. This rearrangement joins TRBV18 to TRBJ1-4; weak D call: TRBD1 (6 bases). Trimming cost V 6 bases and J 7 bases, with 18 bases left between them. CDR1 and CDR2 from the germline V gene are KGHSH and LQKENI. The CDR3 runs to 15 residues. CDR3 residues: CASSQNQGPREKLFF. As DNA, the CDR3 is TGTGCCAGCTCCCAAAATCAGGGGCCACGTGAAAAACTGTTTTTT.

The gene calls are TRBV18 and TRBJ1-2; possibly TRBD1 for D (5 bases). CDR3 length: 14 amino acids. Deletions cut 3 bases from V and 2 bases from J, with 10 bases between. Looked up from germline, CDR1 is KGHSH and CDR2 is LQKENI. The CDR3 spells CASSPNGGNYGYTF. In nucleotides, the CDR3 is TGTGCCAGCTCACCGAACGGGGGGAACTATGGCTACACCTTC.

This clone was observed once. This chain uses TRBV30 with TRBJ2-1; D possibly corresponds to TRBD2 (5 bases). V was cut by 2 bases and J by 0 bases, with 11 bases left in between. This CDR3 is built from 15 residues. Germline CDR1 is GTSNPN and CDR2 is SVGIG (reference sequence). The CDR3: CAWSLGGSSYNEQFF. For the CDR3, the DNA is TGTGCCTGGAGTTTGGGTGGGAGCTCCTACAATGAGCAGTTCTTC.

The count of this clone is one. The chain combines TRBV18 with TRBJ2-1; 8 nucleotides agree with TRBD2. Germline V gene data show CDR1 as KGHSH and CDR2 as LQKENI. V shed 3 bases, J shed 5 bases, and the junction held 6 bases outside the gene matches. The CDR3 runs to 15 residues. The CDR3 spells CASSPPGGADNEQFF. CDR3 DNA: TGTGCCAGCTCACCCCCCGGGGGGGCCGACAATGAGCAGTTCTTC.

The table lists this clone with many counts. The rearrangement links TRBV5-1 to TRBJ2-2, with D maybe TRBD2 (6 bases). This CDR3 spans 14 amino acids. Germline CDR1 reads SGHRS; CDR2 reads YFSETQ. V lost 7 bases, J lost 2 bases, and 12 bases lay in between. The CDR3 protein is CASEGGGNTGELFF. In DNA form, the CDR3 reads TGCGCCAGCGAGGGAGGTGGAAACACCGGGGAGCTGTTTTTT.

In this sample, this clone turned up a few times. The gene calls are TRBV27 and TRBJ1-1; D is perhaps TRBD1 (6 bases). Trimming cost V 8 bases and J 2 bases, with 12 bases left between them. CDR3 length: 13 amino acids. CDR1 and CDR2 (germline): MNHEY, SMNVEV (reference sequence). This chain's CDR3 is CASPGQPNTEAFF. In nucleotides, the CDR3 is TGTGCCAGCCCCGGACAGCCCAACACTGAAGCTTTCTTT.

With regard to this clone: This may be a read error, as it is one base from a much larger clone. The chain couples TRBV5-6 to TRBJ1-6; 8 bases agree with TRBD1. The CDR3 has 13 residues. Looked up from germline, CDR1 is SGHDT and CDR2 is YYEEEE. J gave up 9 bases and V 3 bases, and 2 bases lay outside the gene matches. The CDR3 bases are TGTGCCAGCAGCTGGACAGGGATTTCACCCCTCCACTTT. Amino acid sequence: CASSWTGISPLHF.

In the case of this clone: Its ends do not fully match the called genes, so a read error is possible. This chain uses TRBV7-3 with TRBJ2-1, with TRBD1 as a possible D gene (6 bases). CDR3 length equals 16 residues. Germline CDR1 reads SGHTA; CDR2 reads FQGTGA. The CDR3 spells CASSLTPGVTYNEQFF. The CDR3 DNA follows: TGTGCCAGCAGCCTAACTCCAGGGGTCACCTACAATGAGCAGTTCTTC.

The rearrangement uses TRBV19 and TRBJ1-1, with unresolved D. Germline CDR1 reads LNHDA; CDR2 reads SQIVND (reference sequence). V gave up 7 bases and J gave up 2 bases, with 17 bases separating them. The CDR3 sequence is 15 residues long. Here the CDR3 DNA reads TGTGCCAGTACCGTAGCGGAGGGTCTAAACACTGAAGCTTTCTTT. The encoded protein is CASTVAEGLNTEAFF.

The CDR3 sequence: CASSLWGGSIGELFF. In DNA form, the CDR3 reads TGTGCCAGCAGCTTGTGGGGGGGGTCGATTGGGGAGCTGTTTTTT. V usage is TRBV5-4 and J usage is TRBJ2-2, with 7 bases aligning to TRBD2. V dropped 1 base and J dropped 8; count of bases not matched to a gene: 8. CDR1 SGHNT and CDR2 YYREEE come from the germline V gene (reference sequence). The CDR3 extends over 15 amino acids.

This chain connects TRBV7-3 to TRBJ1-6; possibly TRBD1 for D (6 bases). The CDR3 is made up of 15 amino acids. Trimming stripped 2 bases from V and 6 bases from J, with 11 bases between. Germline CDR1 reads SGHTA; CDR2 reads FQGTGA. CDR3: CASSLYRDTNSPLHF. The CDR3 DNA follows: TGTGCCAGCAGCTTATACAGGGACACTAATTCACCCCTCCACTTT. The full variable domain, with the rest looked up from reference TRBV7-3 and TRBJ1-6, is GAGVSQTPSNKVTEKGKYVELRCDPISGHTALYWYRQSLGQGPEFLIYFQGTGAADDSGLPNDRFFAVRPEGSVSTLKIQRTERGDSAVYLCASSLYRDTNSPLHFGNGTRLTVT.

The chain recombines TRBV12-3 or TRBV12-4 with TRBJ1-2; TRBD1 agrees at 7 bases. J was trimmed by 5 bases and V by 6 bases; bases with no gene match: 6. CDR3 length: 13 amino acids. The CDR3 here is CASSPGTEYGYTF. The DNA for the CDR3 is TGTGCCAGCAGCCCCGGGACAGAGTATGGCTACACCTTC.

This chain joins TRBV5-1 and TRBJ2-7, with D perhaps matching TRBD2 (6 bases). Trimming removed 2 bases from V and 3 bases from J, with 15 bases in between. Germline CDR1 reads SGHRS; CDR2 reads YFSETQ. The CDR3 totals 15 residues. The CDR3 DNA reads TGCGCCAGCAGCTTCCCGGGGCGGGGAAACTACGAGCAGTACTTC. Protein product: CASSFPGRGNYEQYF.

V is TRBV6-5 and J is TRBJ2-1; maybe TRBD2 (6 bases). This CDR3 region has 15 residues. In germline, CDR1 is MNHEY, CDR2 SVGAGI. The V end was cut by 6 bases, the J end by 8 bases, with 20 bases between. In nucleotides, the CDR3 is TGTGCCAGCAGATTGGGCGGGATGATTGGCCATGAGCAGTTCTTC. As protein: CASRLGGMIGHEQFF.

The J gene is TRBJ2-1, the V gene TRBV5-1; possible D gene TRBD2, 7 bases. Germline V gene sequence: CDR1 SGHRS, CDR2 YFSETQ. This CDR3 is 16 amino acids long. The V and J ends lost 2 bases and 5 bases respectively, with 17 bases between them. CDR3 region: CASSFLWGGANNEQFF. Here the CDR3 DNA reads TGCGCCAGCAGCTTCCTTTGGGGGGGGGCAAACAATGAGCAGTTCTTC.

This chain joins TRBV3-1 (or the pseudogene TRBV3-2) and TRBJ2-4; D possibly corresponds to TRBD1 (6 bases). With 0 bases removed from V and 0 bases from J, the gap between germline ends came to 18 bases. CDR3 size: 19 residues. CDR1 is LGHDT, CDR2 YNNKEL, per germline (reference sequence). CDR3 coding DNA: TGTGCCAGCAGCCAAGAGGAGCCAGGGGCCTCCCTAGCCAAAAACATTCAGTACTTC. Translation gives CASSQEEPGASLAKNIQYF.

The chain joins TRBV7-3 to TRBJ2-2; D possibly corresponds to TRBD1 (6 bases). Germline loops: CDR1 SGHTA, CDR2 FQGTGA. V gave up 6 bases and J gave up 0 bases, with 8 bases separating them. The CDR3 extends over 14 amino acids. CDR3 protein: CASRQGSNTGELFF. CDR3 nucleotides: TGTGCCAGCAGACAGGGATCGAACACCGGGGAGCTGTTTTTT.

This chain uses TRBV19 with TRBJ2-5; D is ambiguous. V was trimmed by 4 bases and J by 2 bases, leaving 8 bases between them. The CDR3 is 13 amino acids. Germline V CDR1 and CDR2: LNHDA, SQIVND (reference sequence). CDR3 sequence (DNA): TGTGCCAGTAGTACTAGAGAACAAGAGACCCAGTACTTC. This encodes CASSTREQETQYF.

The chain has TRBV9 and TRBJ2-3; 14 nucleotides match TRBD2. V dropped 4 bases and J dropped 2; count of bases not matched to a gene: 9. Germline V gene lookup returns CDR1 SGDLS and CDR2 YYNGEE. The CDR3 extends over 18 amino acids. CDR3 residues: CASSPGTSGGPFTDTQYF. The CDR3 region has the DNA TGTGCCAGCAGCCCCGGGACTAGCGGGGGACCATTCACAGATACGCAGTATTTT.

This clone appeared once. J is TRBJ2-3 and V is TRBV5-6; TRBD2 agrees at 7 bases. V lost 3 bases to trimming and J lost 2 bases; unmatched junction nucleotides: 9. Germline assignment: CDR1 SGHDT and CDR2 YYEEEE. This CDR3 has 16 residues. CDR3 sequence reads: CASSSVGLLNTDTQYF. In DNA form, the CDR3 reads TGTGCCAGCAGCTCGGTGGGACTACTCAACACAGATACGCAGTATTTT.

The gene calls are TRBV5-1 and TRBJ1-6; 9 bases are shared with TRBD1. Trimming at V came to 4 bases and at J to 0 bases, leaving 11 bases not matched to a gene. Germline V gives CDR1 SGHRS, CDR2 YFSETQ. The CDR3 has 19 residues. The chain's CDR3 is CASSPGQGEGSSYNSPLHF. CDR3 bases: TGCGCCAGCAGCCCGGGACAGGGAGAAGGAAGCTCCTATAATTCACCCCTCCACTTT.

V and J are TRBV27 and TRBJ1-1; a weak D match, TRBD1 (5 bases). This CDR3 is 13 amino acids long. Germline CDR1 and CDR2: MNHEY and SMNVEV (reference sequence). Trimming took 4 bases from V and 4 from J, leaving 10 bases between them. The CDR3 spells CASSSTGVTEAFF. The CDR3 nucleotides read TGTGCCAGCAGTTCGACGGGGGTCACTGAAGCTTTCTTT.

The rearrangement joins TRBV30 to TRBJ2-7; 10 bases fit TRBD2. The CDR3 consists of 14 residues. V trimming: 3 bases; J trimming: 2 bases; junction bases outside the gene matches: 4. Germline CDR1 is GTSNPN and CDR2 is SVGIG (reference sequence). For the CDR3, the DNA is TGTGCCTGGAGGCTAGCGGGGGCCACCTACGAGCAGTACTTC. This gives the protein CAWRLAGATYEQYF.

This rearrangement joins TRBV6-4 to TRBJ2-7; 10 positions agree with TRBD2. CDR3 size: 13 residues. CDR1 and CDR2 (germline): MRHNA, SNTAGT. V lost 5 bases and J lost 3; bases outside the gene matches: 1. In DNA form, the CDR3 reads TGTGCCAGCAGTTTAGCGGGGGGCTACGAGCAGTACTTC. Its protein is CASSLAGGYEQYF.

The rearrangement joins TRBV5-1 to TRBJ2-4; D is possibly TRBD2 (5 bases). This CDR3 has 15 residues. CDR1 is SGHRS, CDR2 YFSETQ, per germline. V was cut by 3 bases and J by 2 bases, with 12 bases left in between. The CDR3 is CASSSAEGPKNIQYF. The CDR3 DNA reads TGCGCCAGCAGCTCAGCAGAGGGCCCCAAAAACATTCAGTACTTC. The full variable domain, rest sourced from reference TRBV5-1 and TRBJ2-4, is KAGVTQTPRYLIKTRGQQVTLSCSPISGHRSVSWYQQTPGQGLQFLFEYFSETQRNKGNFPGRFSGRQFSNSRSEMNVSTLELGDSALYLCASSSAEGPKNIQYFGAGTRLSVL.

This clone was counted once. The chain recombines TRBV24-1 with TRBJ2-3; a weak D match, TRBD2 (6 bases). Trimming removed 8 bases at V and 4 bases at J, with 18 bases between. Germline CDR1 reads KGHDR; CDR2 reads SFDVKD. The CDR3 extends over 15 amino acids. CDR3 loop: CATTVGGTCADTQYF. The CDR3 coding sequence is TGTGCCACCACGGTCGGAGGGACTTGTGCAGATACGCAGTATTTT.

V is TRBV7-9 and J is TRBJ2-5; 8 nucleotides align to TRBD1. V shed 5 bases and J 2 bases; nucleotides not matched to a gene: 7. The CDR3 is 15 amino acids. In germline, CDR1 is SEHNR, CDR2 FQNEAQ (reference sequence). The CDR3 DNA sequence: TGTGCCAGCAGCCGCACAGGGGGGTTTCAAGAGACCCAGTACTTC. The encoded protein is CASSRTGGFQETQYF.

The rearrangement joins TRBV18 to TRBJ1-4; D is unresolved. Per germline, CDR1 KGHSH and CDR2 LQKENI. Trimming left V 2 bases short and J 7 bases short, with 14 bases between. This CDR3 has 15 residues. Here the CDR3 reads CASSPRTGKGEKLFF. The DNA of the CDR3 is TGTGCCAGCTCACCAAGGACGGGAAAGGGTGAAAAACTGTTTTTT.

This clone was recorded only once. CDR3 region: CATRLRGKETQYF. CDR3 sequence (DNA): TGTGCAACTAGGCTACGGGGTAAAGAGACCCAGTACTTC. This sequence joins TRBV27 and TRBJ2-5; D may be TRBD2 (5 bases). The CDR3 is 13 amino acids. Germline CDR1 reads MNHEY; CDR2 reads SMNVEV (reference sequence).